The clone carrying this TCR beta chain was seen at least ten times. This specimen belongs to a study of patients and donors after allogeneic stem cell transplantation. CDR1 is LNHDA, CDR2 SQIVND, per germline (reference sequence). The CDR3 contains 15 residues. Trimming left V 1 base short and J 0 bases short, with 9 bases between. TCRdb fed the RT-PCR reads into MiXCR, producing one record per CDR3 protein. The table lists 45,000 to 65,000 distinct CDR3 sequences, about 14% of them singletons, with around 32% in the top ten. This sequence joins TRBV19 and TRBJ1-1; D is unresolved. The TCR sequence derives from a human donor who was either an allogeneic HSCT recipient or a stem cell or donor lymphocyte infusion donor (not recorded which). It is not recorded whose cells these are; they may come from a transplant donor. What was sequenced was blood, either unsorted or a sorted T cell fraction (not recorded which). CDR3 coding DNA: TGTGCCAGTAGTATAGTTTACGGTTTGAACACTGAAGCTTTCTTT. It translates to CASSIVYGLNTEAFF.